The subject of this entry is one T cell receptor (beta chain). Time point denoted: baseline, week 1 (first vaccination visit). Documented treatment: pre-vaccination baseline after standard-of-care therapy. In every donor, the tumor was a new WHO grade 3 or 4 IDH1-mutant, ATRX-lost astrocytoma. The data derive from a study of a mutant IDH1 vaccine in newly diagnosed glioma. Sequenced by immunoSEQ multiplex PCR; TCRdb stores in-frame clones only, minus some. This repertoire shows roughly 70,000 clones, approximately 86% found once; its top ten account for 2.5% to 3.5%. CDR3 length: 14 residues. V lost 2 bases, J lost 3 bases, and 11 bases lay in between. Germline loops: CDR1 KGHSH, CDR2 LQKENI.

This clonotype originated in a man under 40 with glioma. The input for sequencing was PBMCs, taken from a glioma patient treated with radiotherapy, temozolomide or both. This chain uses TRBV18 with TRBJ2-7; tentatively, D is TRBD2 (5 bases). Here the CDR3 DNA reads TGTGCCAGCTCACCAAGAGGGAGCGACTACGAGCAGTACTTC. It encodes CASSPRGSDYEQYF. The whole variable domain, remainder taken from reference TRBV18 and TRBJ2-7, is NAGVMQNPRHLVRRRGQEARLRCSPMKGHSHVYWYRQLPEEGLKFMVYLQKENIIDESGMPKERFSAEFPKEGPSILRIQQVVRGDSAAYFCASSPRGSDYEQYFGPGTRLTVT.